The 24 T cell receptor beta chains in this list originate from one sample, sequenced in a study of blood T cell repertoires in COVID-19 (dated by TCRdb to about 2020). The library was made by the immunoSEQ multiplex PCR assay. TCRdb took over this immuneACCESS table, retaining in-frame rearrangements with V and J assigned. Such tables are incomplete; in checked studies, under half of the missing clones stem from an unresolved V gene, and the remainder is unexplained. For this sample there are 45,000 to 65,000 clones; approximately 80% appear just once. 6.9% of the sample goes to the ten largest clones. Sequenced material: peripheral blood. The receptor set was obtained from a man between 65 and 85 years old with active COVID-19.

This chain uses TRBV13 with TRBJ1-3; D not certain. V was shortened by 5 bases and J by 2 bases, with 10 bases between the two germline ends. Per germline, CDR1 PRHDT and CDR2 FYEKMQ (reference sequence). The CDR3 has 14 amino acids. CDR3 nucleotides: TGTGCCAGCAGCCCGACCGGGACTGGAAACACCATATATTTT. It encodes CASSPTGTGNTIYF.

The chain combines TRBV7-2 with TRBJ1-2, with D tentatively TRBD1 (6 bases). Germline CDR1 reads SGHTA; CDR2 reads FQGNSA. The CDR3 totals 14 residues. Trimming took off 6 bases at V and 6 bases at J, with 17 bases between the two ends. The chain's CDR3 is CASSDTGLADGYTF. The CDR3 DNA sequence: TGTGCCAGCAGTGATACAGGGTTGGCGGATGGCTACACCTTC.

This chain joins TRBV4-3 and TRBJ2-5; TRBD1 aligns across 7 bases. Trimming cost V 0 bases and J 5 bases; bases outside gene matches: 6. Germline assignment: CDR1 LGHNA and CDR2 YSLEER. This CDR3 is 15 amino acids long. CDR3: CASSQDLSRGETQYF. The CDR3 nucleotides are TGCGCCAGCAGCCAAGATCTTTCCAGGGGGGAGACCCAGTACTTC.

Here the CDR3 reads CASSRGQSQETQYF. The CDR3 DNA reads as TGTGCCAGCTCACGAGGACAGAGCCAAGAGACCCAGTACTTC. The rearrangement links TRBV18 to TRBJ2-5; D perhaps matches TRBD1 (6 bases). CDR1 KGHSH and CDR2 LQKENI come from the germline V gene. V lost 4 bases to trimming and J lost 1 base, with 10 bases between them. The CDR3 sequence is 14 residues long.

The DNA for the CDR3 is TGCAGCGTTGAAGGGTGGGGGGGCAGCAATGGCTACACCTTC. Amino acid sequence: CSVEGWGGSNGYTF. This sequence joins TRBV29-1 and TRBJ1-2; tentative D call: TRBD1 (6 bases). The germline V gene encodes CDR1 SQVTM and CDR2 ANQGSEA. V was pared by 1 base and J by 6 bases, with 15 bases between. The CDR3 contains 14 residues. Variable domain in full (rest from reference TRBV29-1 and TRBJ1-2): SAVISQKPSRDICQRGTSLTIQCQVDSQVTMMFWYRQQPGQSLTLIATANQGSEATYESGFVIDKFPISRPNLTFSTLTVSNMSPEDSSIYLCSVEGWGGSNGYTFGSGTRLTVV.

This rearrangement joins TRBV9 to TRBJ2-3; tentatively, D is TRBD1 (5 bases). This CDR3 is 15 amino acids long. Trimming pared 4 bases from V and 4 bases from J, leaving 16 bases between. Germline CDR1 SGDLS, CDR2 YYNGEE. CDR3 DNA sequence: TGTGCCAGCAGCCGGACACCCCAATCTCCAGATACGCAGTATTTT. Its translation is CASSRTPQSPDTQYF.

The chain combines TRBV9 with TRBJ2-2; TRBD1 agrees at 7 bases. With V trimmed by 4 bases and J by 7 bases, 4 bases remained unmatched. The germline V gene has CDR1 SGDLS and CDR2 YYNGEE. The CDR3 sequence is 13 residues long. CDR3 loop: CASSPRTGGELFF. Written as DNA, the CDR3 is TGTGCCAGCAGCCCCCGGACAGGCGGGGAGCTGTTTTTT.

The chain is built from TRBV19 and TRBJ2-6; TRBD1 matches 9 bases. V lost 4 bases to trimming and J lost 0 bases; unmatched junction nucleotides: 4. The CDR3 totals 17 residues. Germline V gene lookup returns CDR1 LNHDA and CDR2 SQIVND (reference sequence). This chain's CDR3 is CASSTGQGSSGANVLTF. The CDR3 nucleotides read TGTGCCAGTAGTACCGGACAGGGGAGCTCTGGGGCCAACGTCCTGACTTTC.

This clone was picked up a small number of times. The chain joins TRBV5-1 to TRBJ2-5; tentatively, D is TRBD1 (6 bases). CDR1 SGHRS and CDR2 YFSETQ come from the germline V gene. The CDR3 spans 15 residues. Trimming took 4 bases from V and 3 from J, leaving 16 bases between them. Here the CDR3 DNA reads TGCGCCAGCAGCCCTTCCGGGACACCGAAAGAGACCCAGTACTTC. Protein product: CASSPSGTPKETQYF.

CDR3 sequence: CASSGRGGYTF. CDR3 bases: TGTGCCAGCAGCGGCCGGGGTGGCTACACCTTC. The chain combines TRBV9 with TRBJ1-2; no clear D gene. The V end lost 3 bases, the J end lost 7 bases, and 7 bases lay between the germline ends. CDR3 length: 11 residues. Germline V lookup: CDR1 SGDLS, CDR2 YYNGEE.

The chain joins TRBV15 to TRBJ2-2; possibly TRBD1 for D (6 bases). Trimming removed 0 bases from V and 1 base from J, with 9 bases in between. The CDR3 has 16 residues. Germline V gene data show CDR1 as LNHNV and CDR2 as YYDKDF (reference sequence). The CDR3 DNA follows: TGTGCCACCAGCAGAGATACAGGGCTGAACACCGGGGAGCTGTTTTTT. Protein sequence: CATSRDTGLNTGELFF.

V usage is TRBV6-5 and J usage is TRBJ2-2; tentative D call: TRBD1 (5 bases). The CDR3 consists of 13 residues. CDR1 is MNHEY, CDR2 SVGAGI, per germline. The V end was cut by 8 bases, the J end by 6 bases, with 13 bases between. CDR3 region: CASGAGGSGELFF. CDR3 nucleotide sequence: TGTGCCAGCGGGGCCGGTGGGTCCGGGGAGCTGTTTTTT.

The chain uses TRBV12-5 and TRBJ2-3, with 8 bases matching TRBD2. With V trimmed by 3 bases and J by 6 bases, 8 bases remained unmatched. From germline, CDR1 is LGHNT and CDR2 FRNRAP. The CDR3 consists of 15 residues. CDR3 nucleotide sequence: TGTGCTAGTGGTTTATATCGGGGGGGGCTCGATACGCAGTATTTT. It yields the protein CASGLYRGGLDTQYF.

The chain carries TRBV12-3 or TRBV12-4 and TRBJ1-2, with no clear D. This CDR3 is 13 amino acids long. Deletions cut 8 bases from V and 8 bases from J, with 18 bases between. The CDR3 bases are TGTGCCAGCGGCCCTCTGGAGGTGGAGGGCTACACCTTC. Protein product: CASGPLEVEGYTF.

The chain couples TRBV13 to TRBJ2-3, with no clear D. The CDR3 spans 11 residues. Trimming took off 3 bases at V and 5 bases at J, with 3 bases between the two ends. Germline V CDR1 and CDR2: PRHDT, FYEKMQ (reference sequence). The CDR3 region is CASSFGDTQYF. CDR3 in DNA: TGTGCCAGCAGCTTCGGAGATACGCAGTATTTT.

The chain couples TRBV6-5 to TRBJ1-2, with 7 bases lining up with TRBD1. The germline gives CDR1 MNHEY, CDR2 SVGAGI. This CDR3 spans 15 amino acids. The trim removed 5 bases at V and 7 bases at J, leaving 13 bases unmatched. The CDR3 here is CASSHRGPRGGGYTF. The CDR3 nucleotides are TGTGCCAGCAGTCATAGGGGGCCCCGGGGAGGTGGCTACACCTTC.

The V gene is TRBV6-5, the J gene TRBJ2-1; 7 nucleotides line up with TRBD1. With 2 bases clipped from V and 7 bases from J, the junction kept 2 bases outside the gene matches. Germline V gene sequence: CDR1 MNHEY, CDR2 SVGAGI. The CDR3 is 13 amino acids. CDR3 in amino acids: CASSYTGVNEQFF. CDR3 nucleotides: TGTGCCAGCAGTTACACAGGGGTTAATGAGCAGTTCTTC.

The chain joins TRBV19 to TRBJ1-5; 7 positions match TRBD1. Germline assignment: CDR1 LNHDA and CDR2 SQIVND (reference sequence). The CDR3 sequence is 15 residues long. Trimming cost V 7 bases and J 2 bases; bases outside gene matches: 8. As DNA, the CDR3 is TGTGCCAGTACCGACAGGGTGGGCGGCAATCAGCCCCAGCATTTT. It is translated as CASTDRVGGNQPQHF.

The chain joins TRBV3-1 (or the pseudogene TRBV3-2) to TRBJ2-1, with TRBD1 matching 9 bases. The CDR3 totals 14 residues. Trimming removed 5 bases from V and 9 bases from J; junction bases left unmatched: 8. CDR1 is LGHDT and CDR2 is YNNKEL in the germline V gene (reference sequence). The CDR3 nucleotides are TGTGCCAGCAGCAAGGACAGGGGACGGGGTGAGCAGTTCTTC. This encodes CASSKDRGRGEQFF.

V and J are TRBV10-3 and TRBJ1-5, with 10 bases aligning to TRBD1. This CDR3 region has 15 residues. Unmatched junction bases numbered 4, after V lost 2 bases and J lost 6 bases. Germline values: CDR1 ENHRY, CDR2 SYGVKD. The CDR3 spells CAISEGTGVGQPQHF. The CDR3 DNA is TGTGCCATCAGTGAGGGGACAGGGGTTGGTCAGCCCCAGCATTTT.

The chain has TRBV24-1 and TRBJ2-7, with 8 bases aligning to TRBD1. This CDR3 comprises 13 residues. Germline values: CDR1 KGHDR, CDR2 SFDVKD. The ends lost 9 bases at V and 5 bases at J; junction bases unmatched: 8. CDR3 in amino acids: CATDRGGRDEQYF. As DNA, the CDR3 is TGTGCCACCGACAGGGGAGGTCGGGACGAGCAGTACTTC.

This clone was counted only a few times. V usage is TRBV19 and J usage is TRBJ1-2; D gene ambiguous. Between the trimmed V and J ends, which lost 2 bases and 2 bases, there was a span of 9 bases. The CDR3 spans 14 residues. The germline CDR1 and CDR2 sequences are LNHDA and SQIVND (reference sequence). CDR3 sequence reads: CASSIPRVNYGYTF. The CDR3 nucleotides read TGTGCCAGTAGTATACCTCGGGTAAACTATGGCTACACCTTC.

The V and J genes are TRBV28 and TRBJ2-7, with D hard to call. V was clipped by 6 bases and J by 7 bases, with 16 bases between them. Germline CDR1 MDHEN, CDR2 SYDVKM. This CDR3 contains 13 residues. The CDR3 protein is CASSPIGLGEQYF. The CDR3 coding sequence is TGTGCCAGCAGCCCAATTGGTCTCGGGGAGCAGTACTTC.

The chain employs TRBV2 and TRBJ1-1; D gene ambiguous. The CDR3 consists of 14 residues. Trimming removed 6 bases from V and 1 base from J, with 12 bases in between. The germline CDR1 and CDR2 sequences are SNHLY and FYNNEI. DNA for the CDR3: TGTGCCAGCAGACCAGGATTTTCGAACACTGAAGCTTTCTTT. Translated, it gives CASRPGFSNTEAFF.